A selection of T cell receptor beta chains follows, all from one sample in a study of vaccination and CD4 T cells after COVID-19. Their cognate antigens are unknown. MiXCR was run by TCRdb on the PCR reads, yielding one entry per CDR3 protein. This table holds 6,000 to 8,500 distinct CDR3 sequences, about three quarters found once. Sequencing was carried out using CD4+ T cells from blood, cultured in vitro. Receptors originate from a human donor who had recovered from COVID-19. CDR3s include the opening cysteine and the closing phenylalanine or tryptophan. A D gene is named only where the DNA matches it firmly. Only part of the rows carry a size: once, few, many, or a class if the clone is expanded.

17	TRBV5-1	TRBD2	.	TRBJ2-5	CASSLDLRLAEVETQYF	TGCGCCAGCAGCTTGGATTTGAGGCTAGCGGAGGTGGAGACCCAGTACTTC
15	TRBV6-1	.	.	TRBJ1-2	CASERGSVERDGYTF	TGTGCCAGCGAAAGGGGATCGGTGGAGAGAGATGGCTACACCTTC
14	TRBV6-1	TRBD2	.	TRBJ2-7	CASTLAEISYEQYF	TGTGCCAGCACCCTAGCGGAAATCTCCTACGAGCAGTACTTC
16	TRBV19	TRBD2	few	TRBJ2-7	CASSMGLASQPYEQYF	TGTGCCAGTAGTATGGGACTAGCCTCCCAACCCTACGAGCAGTACTTC
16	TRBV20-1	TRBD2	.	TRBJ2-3	CSARTGRSGTTDTQYF	TGCAGTGCTAGAACTGGGCGCAGCGGGACCACAGATACGCAGTATTTT
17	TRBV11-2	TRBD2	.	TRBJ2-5	CASTPRASGRGQETQYF	TGTGCCAGCACCCCGAGGGCTAGCGGGAGAGGTCAAGAGACCCAGTACTTC
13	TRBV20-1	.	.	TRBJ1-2	CSANGGRNYGYTF	TGCAGTGCTAATGGTGGGCGGAACTATGGCTACACCTTC
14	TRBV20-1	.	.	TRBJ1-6	CSAPTGTHNSPLHF	TGCAGTGCTCCAACCGGGACACATAATTCACCCCTCCACTTT
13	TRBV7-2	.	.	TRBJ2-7	CASSPVLGYEQYF	TGTGCCAGCAGCCCCGTGCTTGGGTACGAGCAGTACTTC
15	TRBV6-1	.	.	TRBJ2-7	CASSDTGRTSYEQYF	TGTGCCAGCAGCGACACGGGCCGCACCTCCTACGAGCAGTACTTC
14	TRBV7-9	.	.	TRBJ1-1	CASSLTGMNTEAFF	TGTGCCAGCAGCTTAACTGGAATGAACACTGAAGCTTTCTTT
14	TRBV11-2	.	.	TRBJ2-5	CASSSRTLTETQYF	TGTGCCAGCAGCTCCCGGACCCTAACGGAGACCCAGTACTTC
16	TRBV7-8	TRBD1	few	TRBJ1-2	CASSLLTGTGNYGYTF	TGTGCCAGCAGCCTGCTAACCGGGACAGGGAATTATGGCTACACCTTC
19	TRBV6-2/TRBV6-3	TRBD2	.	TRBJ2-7	CASSYGTSGRSSISYEQYF	TGTGCCAGCAGTTACGGGACTAGCGGGAGATCGTCAATCTCCTACGAGCAGTACTTC
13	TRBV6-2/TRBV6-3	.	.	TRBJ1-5	CASSYVGRQPQHF	TGTGCCAGCAGTTACGTGGGGCGGCAGCCCCAGCATTTT
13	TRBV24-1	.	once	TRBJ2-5	CATSAPGGETQYF	TGTGCCACCAGTGCCCCGGGGGGCGAGACCCAGTACTTC
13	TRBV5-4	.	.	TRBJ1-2	CASSLGGSYGYTF	TGTGCCAGCAGCTTGGGTGGTTCCTATGGCTACACCTTC
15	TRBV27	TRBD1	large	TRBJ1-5	CASSLSPTGAQPQHF	TGTGCCAGCAGTTTAAGCCCTACAGGGGCACAGCCCCAGCATTTT
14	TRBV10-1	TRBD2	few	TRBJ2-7	CARRERELRYEQYF	TGCGCCAGACGAGAGCGGGAACTACGCTACGAGCAGTACTTC
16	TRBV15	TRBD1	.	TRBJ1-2	CATSRVEEGQGDGYTF	TGTGCCACCAGCAGAGTCGAAGAAGGACAGGGAGATGGCTACACCTTC
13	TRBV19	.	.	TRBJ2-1	CASRKSGDNEQFF	TGTGCCAGTAGGAAAAGCGGTGACAATGAGCAGTTCTTC